The entry that follows covers one T cell receptor beta chain sequence. The antigen is undetermined. This record comes from a study of radiotherapy plus CTLA-4 blockade in lung cancer. Study context: Objective response rate was 15% to 20%; disease control rate, less than 40%. Study results and limitations: According to reports, early shifts in blood T cell clones, alongside interferon-beta, forecast response most accurately. After treatment with radiotherapy plus ipilimumab, TCR clones that came from the tumor expanded in blood.

Profiling relied on immunoSEQ multiplex PCR, and the TCRdb table lists in-frame clones only, not all of them. Of 55,000 to 80,000 clones listed, roughly 75% were seen once; the top ten hold less than 7.5%. Alongside CTLA-4 blockade with ipilimumab, patients with chemo-refractory metastatic non-small-cell lung cancer received focal radiation. Germline V gives CDR1 SGHTA, CDR2 FQGNSA. Trimming removed 1 base at V and 4 bases at J, with 10 bases between. This CDR3 comprises 14 residues. This TCR was recovered from a human donor with non-small cell lung cancer who had a complete response to radiotherapy plus ipilimumab. The chain couples TRBV7-2 to TRBJ1-2; D unresolved. Sequenced here: peripheral blood, sampled from a patient treated with radiotherapy plus ipilimumab. CDR3 DNA sequence: TGTGCCAGCAGCTTAGACCACAGAGGCTATGGCTACACCTTC. Translation: CASSLDHRGYGYTF.